This paragraph reports one T cell receptor (beta chain). The data belong to a study of Graves' ophthalmopathy and Graves' hyperthyroidism. V lost 0 bases, J lost 5 bases, and 8 bases stayed unmatched. The CDR3 spans 15 residues. The germline V gene encodes CDR1 DFQATT and CDR2 SNEGSKA (reference sequence). RNA transcripts were the template, and TCR beta CDR3 regions were amplified from them. The workflow started with a first-round RT-PCR run with HTBI primers and then moved on to a second-round multiplex PCR. MiXCR was run by TCRdb on the multiplex PCR reads, yielding one entry per CDR3 protein. In the table there are roughly 420,000 distinct CDR3 sequences, under 25% of which are singletons.

This TCR was sampled from a woman aged 18-30 years with stable Graves' hyperthyroidism. Sequencing was performed on peripheral blood. This chain uses TRBV20-1 with TRBJ2-5; 8 positions match TRBD2. The CDR3 DNA sequence: TGCAGTGCTAGAGATAGGCGGGGGGCTGGGGAGACCCAGTACTTC. It encodes CSARDRRGAGETQYF.